Below are 2 T cell receptor beta chains sequenced from a single sample in a study of beta chain features in type 1 diabetes. Whole-study findings and limits: All four CD4+ subsets from Type 1 diabetes patients carried moderately but significantly shorter TCRB CDR3s.

Their antigen targets remain unknown. Expressed TCRB transcripts were sequenced because the isolated RNA had all been reverse transcribed beforehand. Sequencing was performed with immunoSEQ multiplex PCR; in TCRdb, only in-frame clones are kept and a portion is missing. The sample yields 600,000 or so clones, roughly an eighth seen once. What was sequenced was naive CD4+ T cells from blood. The receptors come from a man aged 25-45 years with type 1 diabetes.

A few counts support this clone. The V call is TRBV6-5, the J call TRBJ1-1, with unresolved D. Trimming cost V 10 bases and J 1 base, with 19 bases left between them. The CDR3 is 15 amino acids. CDR1 MNHEY and CDR2 SVGAGI come from the germline V gene. CDR3 nucleotide sequence: TGTGCCACCACACCCTTGGCAGGCCGGAACACTGAAGCTTTCTTT. It is translated as CATTPLAGRNTEAFF.

This clone was recorded a few times. The J gene is TRBJ1-5, the V gene TRBV4-1; D is undetermined. The V end lost 2 bases, the J end lost 1 base, and 9 bases lay between the germline ends. The CDR3 is 15 amino acids. The germline CDR1 and CDR2 sequences are MGHRA and YSYEKL. In DNA, the CDR3 is TGCGCCAGCAGCCAATACACTGAGAGCAATCAGCCCCAGCATTTT. Residues: CASSQYTESNQPQHF.